This TCR beta chain was obtained from a study of neurological immune-mediated disorders. Points from the study as a whole: TCR-beta repertoires seemed private in all groups, with no expanded CDR3 amino acid sequences shared. The greatest TCR clonal expansion occurred in HTLV-1-associated myelopathy and the least in multiple sclerosis, which fell below healthy controls.

CDR1 and CDR2 (germline): ENHRY, SYGVKD. The CDR3 length is 13 residues. The V end lost 8 bases, the J end lost 5 bases, and 13 bases lay between the germline ends. Time point specified: technical triplicate 3. As for the cDNA, it was generated by 5'RACE with 10-nucleotide random UMIs. TCRdb ran MiXCR on the 5' RACE reads and lists one entry per CDR3 protein. The sample yields approximately 40,000 distinct CDR3 sequences, about 22% seen once. Notes on this clonotype: The antigen is not known.

This sequence was found in a man in his 60s with HTLV-1-associated myelopathy (HAM/TSP). Sequencing used PBMCs. The chain combines TRBV10-3 with TRBJ2-1, with D possibly being TRBD2 (6 bases). The CDR3 coding sequence is TGTGCCATCGGGGGGAAGGCCGACAATGAGCAGTTCTTC. Amino acid sequence: CAIGGKADNEQFF.